The rows below give T cell receptor beta chains drawn from one sample of a study of shared clonotypes between healthy human individuals. Profiling relied on immunoSEQ multiplex PCR, and the TCRdb table lists in-frame clones only, not all of them. The top ten clones hold around 1% of a sample with nearly 2 million clones, approximately 94% of them seen once. Material: naive CD8+ T cells sorted from blood. The origin of the receptors is a man aged 18 to 30 in good health. Each CDR3 is given with its conserved first and last residue. D genes are given only for firm matches. Clone size is not always given. Where it is, it says once, few, many or a class for expanded clones.

>15|TRBJ1-3|TRBV7-2|NA|NA
TGTGCCAGCAGCTTAGCACCAGGGCCTGGAAACACCATATATTTT
CASSLAPGPGNTIYF
>13|TRBJ1-1|TRBV27|NA|NA
TGTGCCAGCGGCAAGTTGGGCTCCGCCGAAGCTTTCTTT
CASGKLGSAEAFF
>13|TRBJ1-4|TRBV27|TRBD1|NA
TGTGCCACCAAAAGGGACAGGGGAGAAAAACTGTTTTTT
CATKRDRGEKLFF
>13|TRBJ1-5|TRBV7-9|NA|few
TGTGCCAGCAGCATTAGGGGGAGGCAGCCCCAGCATTTT
CASSIRGRQPQHF
>12|TRBJ1-5|TRBV16|NA|NA
TGTGCCAGCAGCCAATGGGGTCAGCCCCAGCATTTT
CASSQWGQPQHF
>13|TRBJ2-7|TRBV6-1|NA|once
TGTGCCAGCAGTGAAGCTGCAGGGATCGAGCAGTACTTC
CASSEAAGIEQYF
>15|TRBJ1-4|TRBV9|NA|NA
TGTGCCAGCAGCGCCTCAGCAGCAACTAATGAAAAACTGTTTTTT
CASSASAATNEKLFF
>13|TRBJ2-7|TRBV14|NA|NA
TGTGCCAGCAGCCCCCACCGGACCGGTGAGCAGTACTTC
CASSPHRTGEQYF
>16|TRBJ2-5|TRBV4-1|TRBD1|NA
TGCGCCAGCAGCCAAGGCCCCGGGACAGGAGAAGAGACCCAGTACTTC
CASSQGPGTGEETQYF
>12|TRBJ2-3|TRBV29-1|NA|once
TGCAGCATCTTGGGCTACACAGATACGCAGTATTTT
CSILGYTDTQYF